This TCR beta chain stems from a study of tumor-infiltrating lymphocytes in oesophageal squamous cell carcinoma. TCRdb re-called the PCR reads with MiXCR, one entry per CDR3 protein. The table shows over 10,000 distinct CDR3 sequences, with around 50% occurring only once. CDR1 and CDR2 (germline): SGHAT, FQNNGV. V gave up 5 bases and J gave up 8 bases, with 12 bases separating them. The CDR3 spans 12 residues. The TCR sequence derives from a male donor with esophageal squamous cell carcinoma. The chain carries TRBV11-2 and TRBJ1-2, with D possibly TRBD1 on 6 matching bases. The sequenced material came from esophageal tumor tissue. The CDR3 DNA follows: TGTGCCAGCAGCCCACAGGGACGCGGCTACACCTTC. Translated, it gives CASSPQGRGYTF.